A selection of T cell receptor beta chains follows, all from one sample in a study of cytomegalovirus exposure and HLA in healthy donors. The data were produced by immunoSEQ multiplex PCR, yet TCRdb's version contains in-frame clones alone and is incomplete. The table has about 50,000 clones, 90% to 95% seen once. Input material: PBMCs. These receptors were collected from a young woman in good health and CMV-seropositive. Both conserved end residues are part of each CDR3.

v_call: TRBV10-2; j_call: TRBJ2-2; cdr3_aa: CASSFQEGPGELFF
v_call: TRBV6-6; j_call: TRBJ2-2; cdr3_aa: CASSQDTGELFF
v_call: TRBV9; j_call: TRBJ2-5; cdr3_aa: CASSVATGDQETQYF
v_call: TRBV9; j_call: TRBJ1-6; cdr3_aa: CASSAVDRSSPLHF
v_call: TRBV7-9; j_call: TRBJ1-1; cdr3_aa: CASSSNGGAGMNTEAFF
v_call: TRBV19; j_call: TRBJ1-4; cdr3_aa: CASRTIGTANEKLFF
v_call: TRBV27; j_call: TRBJ1-2; cdr3_aa: CASSRLPTPQAGYTF
v_call: TRBV5-1; j_call: TRBJ1-1; cdr3_aa: CASSAGPTNTEAFF
v_call: TRBV7-3; j_call: TRBJ2-7; cdr3_aa: CASSLGTSGGSYEQYF
v_call: TRBV7-8; j_call: TRBJ2-7; cdr3_aa: CASSINRVYEQYF
v_call: TRBV30; j_call: TRBJ1-6; cdr3_aa: CAWSAPSSYNSPLHF
v_call: TRBV7-7; j_call: TRBJ2-1; cdr3_aa: CASSHLGGNEQFF
v_call: TRBV19; j_call: TRBJ2-7; cdr3_aa: CASSRNRGYEQYF
v_call: TRBV11-3; j_call: TRBJ2-1; cdr3_aa: CASSKGQYNEQFF
v_call: TRBV11-2; j_call: TRBJ2-2; cdr3_aa: CASSLDQWELFF
v_call: TRBV4-3; j_call: TRBJ1-4; cdr3_aa: CASSPHGQLFNSATNEKLFF
v_call: TRBV27; j_call: TRBJ2-7; cdr3_aa: CASSLQVNGYEQYF
v_call: TRBV19; j_call: TRBJ2-5; cdr3_aa: CASSQTASTVQETQYF
v_call: TRBV4-2; j_call: TRBJ2-7; cdr3_aa: CASSQTSGGAYEQYF
v_call: TRBV7-9; j_call: TRBJ2-7; cdr3_aa: CASSRNTYEQYF
v_call: TRBV4-3; j_call: TRBJ2-7; cdr3_aa: CASSQETAIVYEQYF
v_call: TRBV21-1; j_call: TRBJ1-2; cdr3_aa: CAQEVDGYTF
v_call: TRBV5-6; j_call: TRBJ1-4; cdr3_aa: CASSLNRAASEKLFF
v_call: TRBV5-4; j_call: TRBJ2-7; cdr3_aa: CASSVGRAYEQYF
v_call: TRBV6-1; j_call: TRBJ1-6; cdr3_aa: CASSEARGNSPLHF
v_call: TRBV10-3; j_call: TRBJ1-6; cdr3_aa: CAIRETGGNSPLHF
v_call: TRBV4-2; j_call: TRBJ2-3; cdr3_aa: CASSGPLRGALADTQYF
v_call: TRBV6-6; j_call: TRBJ1-3; cdr3_aa: CASSIQGSGNTIYF
v_call: TRBV5-8; j_call: TRBJ1-4; cdr3_aa: CASSRQGVQGNEKLFF
v_call: TRBV9; j_call: TRBJ1-2; cdr3_aa: CASSVGGGRYGYTF
v_call: TRBV7-9; j_call: TRBJ1-1; cdr3_aa: CASSRTGTGTEAFF
v_call: TRBV12-5; j_call: TRBJ1-1; cdr3_aa: CASALDRGGFMNTEAFF
v_call: TRBV7-8; j_call: TRBJ1-1; cdr3_aa: CASSLLRGAESEAFF
v_call: TRBV4-1; j_call: TRBJ1-2; cdr3_aa: CASRRTGQGARIDGYTF
v_call: TRBV29-1; j_call: TRBJ2-1; cdr3_aa: CSGTAGGYNEQFF
v_call: TRBV7-2; j_call: TRBJ2-2; cdr3_aa: CASSFSVPGLASNTGELFF
v_call: TRBV28; j_call: TRBJ2-2; cdr3_aa: CASRPTGGTNTGELFF
v_call: TRBV19; j_call: TRBJ2-5; cdr3_aa: CASSVTGGETQYF
v_call: TRBV19; j_call: TRBJ1-6; cdr3_aa: CASSIDEGANSPLHF
v_call: TRBV7-9; j_call: TRBJ2-1; cdr3_aa: CASSTGPSSYNEQFF
v_call: TRBV15; j_call: TRBJ2-1; cdr3_aa: CATSSPYREDEQFF
v_call: TRBV7-2; j_call: TRBJ2-3; cdr3_aa: CASSLAKRGGRWADTQYF
v_call: TRBV9; j_call: TRBJ2-2; cdr3_aa: CASSVDPSGGPTGELFF
v_call: TRBV19; j_call: TRBJ1-6; cdr3_aa: CASSIDQGAISPLHF
v_call: TRBV27; j_call: TRBJ1-6; cdr3_aa: CASRTGVNSPLHF
v_call: TRBV6-5; j_call: TRBJ2-5; cdr3_aa: CASSYPGETQYF
v_call: TRBV15; j_call: TRBJ2-7; cdr3_aa: CATSRPEGVYEQYF